This is a list of T cell receptor beta chains from one sample in a study of blood T cells in healthy people across ages. A single record per CDR3 protein comes from TCRdb applying MiXCR to the 5' RACE reads. This table has around 400,000 distinct CDR3 sequences, approximately 47% appearing once. The sequencing sample was made of blood. All receptors derive from a man aged 60 to 75 in good health. Both conserved end residues are part of each CDR3. Each record gives: D gene, clone size, V gene, J gene, CDR3 protein, CDR3 DNA. A D gene is named only where the DNA matches it firmly. Rows give clone size only sometimes, using once, few, many, or a class for an expanded clone.

TRBD2	few	TRBV20-1	TRBJ2-3	CSARDPGLAVTDTQYF	TGCAGTGCTAGAGATCCGGGACTAGCGGTCACAGATACGCAGTATTTT
TRBD1	-	TRBV12-3/TRBV12-4	TRBJ2-7	CASSPPLGQGTTYEQYF	TGTGCCAGCAGTCCACCACTCGGACAGGGGACAACCTACGAGCAGTACTTC
-	-	TRBV4-1	TRBJ2-3	CASSLRLEHYTDTQYF	TGCGCCAGCAGCTTGCGACTAGAGCATTACACAGATACGCAGTATTTT
TRBD2	-	TRBV27	TRBJ2-5	CASSQLAGGEETQYF	TGTGCCAGCAGTCAACTAGCGGGCGGTGAAGAGACCCAGTACTTC
TRBD1	-	TRBV6-6	TRBJ2-3	CASSYSIQGASTDTQYF	TGTGCCAGCAGTTACTCGATTCAGGGGGCGAGCACAGATACGCAGTATTTT
TRBD1	-	TRBV6-6	TRBJ2-7	CASSFGGQGAYEQYF	TGTGCCAGCTCTTTTGGCGGACAGGGGGCCTACGAGCAGTACTTC
-	-	TRBV7-6	TRBJ2-1	CASSWNSGNEQFF	TGTGCCAGCAGCTGGAATAGCGGAAATGAGCAGTTCTTC
-	-	TRBV20-1	TRBJ2-7	CSARDPTKSYEQYF	TGCAGTGCTAGAGACCCTACTAAGTCCTACGAGCAGTACTTC
-	-	TRBV20-1	TRBJ2-5	CSARSPPETQYF	TGCAGTGCTAGGTCCCCTCCGGAGACCCAGTACTTC
TRBD1	few	TRBV6-5	TRBJ2-7	CASSSAGQESSYEQYF	TGTGCCAGCAGTTCCGCGGGACAGGAGAGCTCCTACGAGCAGTACTTC
-	-	TRBV30	TRBJ2-1	CAWSRQINEQFF	TGTGCCTGGAGTCGTCAGATCAATGAGCAGTTCTTC
-	-	TRBV20-1	TRBJ2-5	CSARLNQETQYF	TGCAGTGCTAGACTTAACCAAGAGACCCAGTACTTC
TRBD1	-	TRBV11-2	TRBJ2-5	CASSRQPQGAGETQYF	TGTGCCAGCAGCCGACAACCCCAGGGGGCGGGGGAGACCCAGTACTTC
-	-	TRBV6-5	TRBJ2-7	CASSGAATYEQYF	TGTGCCAGCTCGGGGGCCGCCACCTACGAGCAGTACTTC
TRBD1	-	TRBV3-1	TRBJ2-3	CASSQGTGGDTQYF	TGTGCCAGCAGCCAAGGGACAGGGGGGGATACGCAGTATTTT
-	-	TRBV12-3/TRBV12-4	TRBJ1-5	CASSFDGFNQPQHF	TGTGCCAGCAGTTTCGACGGATTCAATCAGCCCCAGCATTTT
-	once	TRBV14	TRBJ1-2	CASSRYREGYGYTF	TGTGCCAGCAGCCGCTACCGGGAGGGCTATGGCTACACCTTC
-	-	TRBV20-1	TRBJ2-7	CSASSEQGFIYEQYF	TGCAGTGCTAGTAGTGAACAGGGCTTTATCTACGAGCAGTACTTC
TRBD2	-	TRBV20-1	TRBJ2-3	CSARRLAGVNTQYF	TGCAGTGCTCGCAGACTAGCGGGAGTAAATACGCAGTATTTT
-	-	TRBV29-1	TRBJ2-1	CSVAGQYNEQFF	TGCAGCGTTGCAGGGCAGTACAATGAGCAGTTCTTC
TRBD1	-	TRBV12-3/TRBV12-4	TRBJ2-5	CASSWTGSQETQYF	TGTGCCAGCAGTTGGACAGGGAGTCAAGAGACCCAGTACTTC
TRBD2	-	TRBV20-1	TRBJ2-1	CSAPTGTSGYNEQFF	TGCAGTGCTCCGACCGGGACTAGCGGGTACAATGAGCAGTTCTTC
-	-	TRBV20-1	TRBJ2-7	CSASLPGSYEQYF	TGCAGTGCTAGCCTCCCAGGGTCCTACGAGCAGTACTTC
-	-	TRBV20-1	TRBJ2-7	CSASKGPRGPYEQYF	TGCAGTGCAAGTAAGGGTCCCCGGGGTCCCTACGAGCAGTACTTC
TRBD1	few	TRBV29-1	TRBJ2-7	CSVATGVGEQYF	TGCAGCGTTGCAACAGGGGTGGGCGAGCAGTACTTC
TRBD2	-	TRBV14	TRBJ2-1	CASNQDRASGYNEQFF	TGTGCCAGCAACCAAGATAGGGCTAGCGGGTACAATGAGCAGTTCTTC
TRBD2	-	TRBV20-1	TRBJ2-5	CSARPGGQETQYF	TGCAGTGCTAGACCGGGAGGCCAAGAGACCCAGTACTTC
-	-	TRBV12-3/TRBV12-4	TRBJ2-3	CASRGARGADAEYF	TGTGCCAGCAGGGGAGCGAGAGGAGCAGATGCGGAATATTTT
-	few	TRBV18	TRBJ2-7	CASSARGEQYF	TGTGCCAGCTCAGCCCGCGGCGAGCAGTACTTC
TRBD2	-	TRBV12-5	TRBJ2-1	CASGQRLAGGDEQFF	TGTGCTAGTGGTCAAAGACTAGCGGGGGGCGATGAGCAGTTCTTC
-	-	TRBV27	TRBJ1-4	CASSGAPGGKLFF	TGTGCCAGCAGTGGGGCTCCGGGAGGAAAACTGTTTTTT
-	-	TRBV25-1	TRBJ2-5	CASSELGRGEQYF	TGTGCCAGCAGTGAGCTTGGTAGGGGTGAGCAGTACTTC
-	-	TRBV5-1	TRBJ2-3	CASSLAPGVGTDTQYF	TGCGCCAGCAGCTTGGCCCCGGGGGTAGGCACAGATACGCAGTATTTT
TRBD1	once	TRBV7-9	TRBJ1-2	CASSVGQTTYGYTF	TGTGCCAGCAGCGTGGGACAGACTACCTATGGCTACACCTTC
TRBD1	-	TRBV19	TRBJ2-2	CASGRGQQNTGELFF	TGTGCCAGTGGTAGGGGACAGCAGAACACCGGGGAGCTGTTTTTT
-	-	TRBV21-1	TRBJ2-1	CASSKREGREGYEQFF	TGTGCCAGCAGCAAAAGGGAAGGGAGGGAAGGGTATGAGCAGTTCTTC
-	-	TRBV7-9	TRBJ2-3	CASSHTVDTQYF	TGTGCCAGCAGCCACACTGTAGATACGCAGTATTTT
TRBD1	few	TRBV7-9	TRBJ1-1	CASTKGQAHTEAFF	TGTGCCAGCACCAAAGGACAGGCCCACACTGAAGCTTTCTTT
TRBD1	-	TRBV29-1	TRBJ2-3	CSVEDRTGWTDTQYF	TGCAGCGTTGAAGATAGGACAGGGTGGACAGATACGCAGTATTTT
-	few	TRBV29-1	TRBJ2-5	CSALRGGTQYF	TGCAGCGCACTCCGGGGAGGTACCCAGTACTTC
-	-	TRBV12-3/TRBV12-4	TRBJ2-7	CASRRRGVGSYEQYF	TGTGCCAGCAGGCGCAGGGGTGTGGGGTCCTACGAGCAGTACTTC
-	-	TRBV10-3	TRBJ1-1	CAISVETNTEAFF	TGTGCCATCAGTGTTGAGACGAACACTGAAGCTTTCTTT
-	-	TRBV4-1	TRBJ2-6	CASSQDYSGANVLTF	TGCGCCAGCAGCCAAGATTATTCTGGGGCCAACGTCCTGACTTTC
TRBD2	-	TRBV5-1	TRBJ2-7	CASSGGLAALPYEQYF	TGCGCCAGCAGCGGGGGACTAGCGGCCCTACCCTACGAGCAGTACTTC
TRBD2	-	TRBV7-9	TRBJ2-7	CASSALGGGLAGNEQYF	TGTGCCAGCAGCGCCTTGGGGGGCGGACTAGCGGGAAATGAGCAGTACTTC
-	-	TRBV5-1	TRBJ2-7	CASMPGHSRPPYEQYF	TGCGCCAGCATGCCAGGCCATAGTCGACCTCCCTACGAGCAGTACTTC
TRBD1	-	TRBV6-1	TRBJ2-6	CASSELYRTGVSGANVLTF	TGTGCCAGCAGTGAATTATATCGGACAGGGGTCTCTGGGGCCAACGTCCTGACTTTC
-	-	TRBV28	TRBJ1-5	CAGRGTNQPQHF	TGTGCCGGGAGGGGCACCAATCAGCCCCAGCATTTT
-	few	TRBV20-1	TRBJ2-1	CSASRGNEQFF	TGCAGTGCTTCTAGGGGCAATGAGCAGTTCTTC
-	-	TRBV20-1	TRBJ2-7	CSARDHRAEQYF	TGCAGTGCTAGAGATCACCGTGCCGAGCAGTACTTC
TRBD1	few	TRBV10-3	TRBJ2-7	CAIALSGQGPYEQYF	TGTGCCATCGCTTTATCGGGACAGGGTCCCTACGAGCAGTACTTC
-	-	TRBV4-3	TRBJ1-1	CASSQVAGAVTEAFF	TGCGCCAGCAGCCAAGTTGCGGGGGCGGTCACTGAAGCTTTCTTT
TRBD1	-	TRBV7-9	TRBJ1-4	CASSRTGGAMGEKLFF	TGTGCCAGCAGCCGGACAGGGGGCGCGATGGGTGAAAAACTGTTTTTT